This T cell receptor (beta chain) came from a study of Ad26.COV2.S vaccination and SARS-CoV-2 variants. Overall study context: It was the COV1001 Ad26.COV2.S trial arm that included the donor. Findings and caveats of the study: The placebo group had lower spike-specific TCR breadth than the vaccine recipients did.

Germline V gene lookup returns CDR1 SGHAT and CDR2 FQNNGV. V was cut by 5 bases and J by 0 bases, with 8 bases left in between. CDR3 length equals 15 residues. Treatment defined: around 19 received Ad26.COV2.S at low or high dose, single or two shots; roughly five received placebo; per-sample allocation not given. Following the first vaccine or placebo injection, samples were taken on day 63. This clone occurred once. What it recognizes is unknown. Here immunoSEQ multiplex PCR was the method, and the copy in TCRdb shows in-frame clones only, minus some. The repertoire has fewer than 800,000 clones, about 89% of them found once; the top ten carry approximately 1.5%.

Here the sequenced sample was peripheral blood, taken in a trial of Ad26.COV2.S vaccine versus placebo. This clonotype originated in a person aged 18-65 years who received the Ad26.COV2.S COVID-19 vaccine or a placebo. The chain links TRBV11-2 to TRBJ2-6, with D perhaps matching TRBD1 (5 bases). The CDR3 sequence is CASSPDNSGANVLTF. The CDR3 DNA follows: TGTGCCAGCAGCCCGGACAACTCTGGGGCCAACGTCCTGACTTTC.